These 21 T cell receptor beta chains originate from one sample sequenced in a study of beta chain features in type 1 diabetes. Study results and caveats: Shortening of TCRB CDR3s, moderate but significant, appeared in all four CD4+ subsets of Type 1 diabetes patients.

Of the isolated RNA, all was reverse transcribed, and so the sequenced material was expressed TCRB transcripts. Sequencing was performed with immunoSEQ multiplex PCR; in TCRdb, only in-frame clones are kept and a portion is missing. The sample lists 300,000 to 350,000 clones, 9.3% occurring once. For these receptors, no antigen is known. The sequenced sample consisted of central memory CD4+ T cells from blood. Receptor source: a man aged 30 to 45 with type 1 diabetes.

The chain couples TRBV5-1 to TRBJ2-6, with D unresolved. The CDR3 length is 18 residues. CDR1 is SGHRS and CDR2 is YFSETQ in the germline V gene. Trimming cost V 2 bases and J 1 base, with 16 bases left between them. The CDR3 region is CASSFGRAGLSGANVLTF. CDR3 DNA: TGCGCCAGCAGCTTTGGCAGAGCAGGCCTATCTGGGGCCAACGTCCTGACTTTC.

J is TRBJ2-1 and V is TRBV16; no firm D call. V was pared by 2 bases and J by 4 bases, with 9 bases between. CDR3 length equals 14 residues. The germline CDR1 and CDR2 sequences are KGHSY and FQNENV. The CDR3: CASSQRAAYNEQFF. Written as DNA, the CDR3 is TGTGCCAGCAGCCAACGGGCAGCGTACAATGAGCAGTTCTTC. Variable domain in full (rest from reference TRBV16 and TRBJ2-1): GEEVAQTPKHLVRGEGQKAKLYCAPIKGHSYVFWYQQVLKNEFKFLISFQNENVFDETGMPKERFSAKCLPNSPCSLEIQATKLEDSAVYFCASSQRAAYNEQFFGPGTRLTVL.

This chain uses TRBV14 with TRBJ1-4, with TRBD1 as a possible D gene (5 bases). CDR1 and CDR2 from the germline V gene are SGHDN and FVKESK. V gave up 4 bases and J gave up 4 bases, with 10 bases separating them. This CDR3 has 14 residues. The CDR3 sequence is CASSRRQSNEKLFF. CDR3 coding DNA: TGTGCCAGCAGCCGACGACAGAGTAATGAAAAACTGTTTTTT.

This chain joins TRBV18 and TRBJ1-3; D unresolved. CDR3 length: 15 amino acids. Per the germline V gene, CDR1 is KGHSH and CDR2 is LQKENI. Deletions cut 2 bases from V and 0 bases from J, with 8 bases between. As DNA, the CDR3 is TGTGCCAGCTCACCAGAAGGGAACTCTGGAAACACCATATATTTT. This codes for CASSPEGNSGNTIYF.

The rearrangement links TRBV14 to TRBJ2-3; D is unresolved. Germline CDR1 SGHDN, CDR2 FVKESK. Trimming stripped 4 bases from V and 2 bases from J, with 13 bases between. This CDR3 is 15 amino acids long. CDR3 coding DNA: TGTGCCAGCAGCCGGAGCCGGGCCTTCACAGATACGCAGTATTTT. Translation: CASSRSRAFTDTQYF.

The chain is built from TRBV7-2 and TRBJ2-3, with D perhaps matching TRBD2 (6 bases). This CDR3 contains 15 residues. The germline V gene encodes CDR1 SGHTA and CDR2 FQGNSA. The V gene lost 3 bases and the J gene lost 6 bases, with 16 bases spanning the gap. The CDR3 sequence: CASSLGLDSADTQYF. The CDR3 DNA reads TGTGCCAGCAGCTTGGGACTCGACTCGGCGGATACGCAGTATTTT.

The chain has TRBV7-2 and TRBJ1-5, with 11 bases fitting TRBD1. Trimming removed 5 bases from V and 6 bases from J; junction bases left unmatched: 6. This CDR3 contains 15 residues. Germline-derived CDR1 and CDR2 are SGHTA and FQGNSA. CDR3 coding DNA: TGTGCCAGCAGCCGGACAGGGGGCGCGGGTCAGCCCCAGCATTTT. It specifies CASSRTGGAGQPQHF.

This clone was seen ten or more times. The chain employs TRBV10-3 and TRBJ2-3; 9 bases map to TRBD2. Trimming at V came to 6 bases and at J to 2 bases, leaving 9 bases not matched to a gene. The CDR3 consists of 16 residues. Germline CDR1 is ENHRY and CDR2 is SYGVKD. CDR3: CAIRQRLAEDTDTQYF. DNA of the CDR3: TGTGCCATCAGGCAGAGACTAGCGGAAGACACAGATACGCAGTATTTT.

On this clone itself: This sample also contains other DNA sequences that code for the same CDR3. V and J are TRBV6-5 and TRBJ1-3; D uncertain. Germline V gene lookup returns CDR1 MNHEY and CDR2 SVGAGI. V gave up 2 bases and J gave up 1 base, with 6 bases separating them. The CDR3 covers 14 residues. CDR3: CASSYGESGNTIYF. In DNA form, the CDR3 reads TGTGCCAGCAGTTACGGGGAATCTGGAAACACCATATATTTT.

CDR3 amino acids: CASSLVGPEGYTF. In DNA, the CDR3 is TGTGCCAGCAGCTTGGTGGGCCCTGAGGGCTACACCTTC. This chain joins TRBV5-5 and TRBJ1-2; D is ambiguous. V lost 0 bases, J lost 8 bases, and 11 bases lay in between. The CDR3 has 13 amino acids. In germline, CDR1 is SGHKS, CDR2 YYEKEE (reference sequence).

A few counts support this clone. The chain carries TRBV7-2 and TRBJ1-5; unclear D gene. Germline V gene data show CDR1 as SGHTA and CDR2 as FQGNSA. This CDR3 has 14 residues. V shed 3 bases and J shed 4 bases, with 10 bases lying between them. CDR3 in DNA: TGTGCCAGCAGCTTGGCCAGTGATAATCAGCCCCAGCATTTT. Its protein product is CASSLASDNQPQHF.

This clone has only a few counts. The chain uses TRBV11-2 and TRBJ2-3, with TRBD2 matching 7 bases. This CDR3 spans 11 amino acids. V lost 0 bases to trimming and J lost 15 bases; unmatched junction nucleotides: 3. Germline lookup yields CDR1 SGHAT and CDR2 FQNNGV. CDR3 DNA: TGTGCCAGCAGCTTAGAGGCGGGGGAATATTTT. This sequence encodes CASSLEAGEYF.

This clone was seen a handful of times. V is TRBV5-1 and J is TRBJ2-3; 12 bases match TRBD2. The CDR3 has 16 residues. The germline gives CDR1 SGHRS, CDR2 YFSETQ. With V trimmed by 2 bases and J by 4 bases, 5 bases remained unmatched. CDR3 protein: CASSFTSGGYADTQYF. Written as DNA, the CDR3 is TGCGCCAGCAGCTTCACTAGCGGGGGGTACGCAGATACGCAGTATTTT.

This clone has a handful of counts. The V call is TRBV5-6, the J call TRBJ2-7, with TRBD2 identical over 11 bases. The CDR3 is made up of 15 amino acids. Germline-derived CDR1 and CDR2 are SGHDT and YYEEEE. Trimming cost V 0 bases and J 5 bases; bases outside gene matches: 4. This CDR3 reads CASSLVTSGVHEQYF. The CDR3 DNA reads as TGTGCCAGCAGCTTGGTGACTAGCGGGGTCCACGAGCAGTACTTC.

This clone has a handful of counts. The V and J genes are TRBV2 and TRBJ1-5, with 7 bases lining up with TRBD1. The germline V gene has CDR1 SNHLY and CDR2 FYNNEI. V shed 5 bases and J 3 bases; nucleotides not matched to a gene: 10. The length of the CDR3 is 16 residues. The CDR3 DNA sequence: TGTGCCAGCAGTCGACAAGCGGGACAGAACAATCAGCCCCAGCATTTT. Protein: CASSRQAGQNNQPQHF.

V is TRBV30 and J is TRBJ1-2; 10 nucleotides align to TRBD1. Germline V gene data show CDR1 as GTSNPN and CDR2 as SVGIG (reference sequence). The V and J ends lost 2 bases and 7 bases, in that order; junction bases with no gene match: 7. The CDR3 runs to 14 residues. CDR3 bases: TGTGCCTGGAGTCGTCCGGGACAGGGGTTTGGCTACACCTTC. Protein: CAWSRPGQGFGYTF.

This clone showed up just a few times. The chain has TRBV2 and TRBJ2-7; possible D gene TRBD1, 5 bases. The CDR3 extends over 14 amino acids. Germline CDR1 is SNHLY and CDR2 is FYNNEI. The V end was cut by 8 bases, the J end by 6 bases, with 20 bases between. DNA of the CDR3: TGTGCCAGCGGATACGCGACCGTTCAGGGCGAGCAGTACTTC. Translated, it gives CASGYATVQGEQYF.

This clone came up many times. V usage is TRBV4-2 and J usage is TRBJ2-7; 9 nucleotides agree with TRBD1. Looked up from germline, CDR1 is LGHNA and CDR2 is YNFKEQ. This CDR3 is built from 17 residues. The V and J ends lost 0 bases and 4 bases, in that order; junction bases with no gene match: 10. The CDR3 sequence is CASSQDLGTGRIYEQYF. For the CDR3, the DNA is TGTGCCAGCAGCCAAGATTTAGGGACAGGGCGGATTTACGAGCAGTACTTC.

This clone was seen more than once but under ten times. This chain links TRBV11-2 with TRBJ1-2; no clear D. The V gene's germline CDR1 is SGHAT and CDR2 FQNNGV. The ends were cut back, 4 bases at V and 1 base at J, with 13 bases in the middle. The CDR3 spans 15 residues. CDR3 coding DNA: TGTGCCAGCAGCTCCCTAAATCGCGGTAACTATGGCTACACCTTC. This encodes CASSSLNRGNYGYTF.

DNA of the CDR3: TGTGCCAGCAGGGAGGGGGGCTATGGCTACACCTTC. Residues: CASREGGYGYTF. This chain joins TRBV6-1 and TRBJ1-2; a possible D gene is TRBD1 (6 bases). This CDR3 is built from 12 residues. CDR1 is MNHNS and CDR2 is SASEGT in the germline V gene. Trimming shortened V by 6 bases and J by 4 bases, and 9 bases separated the two germline ends.

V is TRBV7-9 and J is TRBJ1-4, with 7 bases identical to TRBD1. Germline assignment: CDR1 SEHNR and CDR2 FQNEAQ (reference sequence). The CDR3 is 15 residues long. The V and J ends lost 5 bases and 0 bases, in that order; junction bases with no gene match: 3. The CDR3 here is CASSTGTATNEKLFF. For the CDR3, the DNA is TGTGCCAGCAGCACTGGGACAGCAACTAATGAAAAACTGTTTTTT.